These 9 T cell receptor beta chains share one sample of origin, sequenced in a study of cytomegalovirus exposure and HLA in healthy donors. Clones were read by immunoSEQ multiplex PCR, and TCRdb kept only the in-frame ones, dropping some. The sample carries 150,000 to 180,000 clones, around 84% recorded once. Sequenced material: PBMCs. The source of these receptors is a human donor in good health.

This clone showed up just a few times. V is TRBV5-1 and J is TRBJ1-1, with TRBD1 matching 8 bases. CDR3 length equals 14 residues. J gave up 7 bases and V 0 bases, and 5 bases lay outside the gene matches. Per germline, CDR1 SGHRS and CDR2 YFSETQ. As DNA, the CDR3 is TGCGCCAGCAGCTTGGAGACAGGGGAGGATGAAGCTTTCTTT. Encoded protein: CASSLETGEDEAFF.

This chain connects TRBV28 to TRBJ2-1; TRBD2 might be the D (6 bases). Germline V gene data show CDR1 as MDHEN and CDR2 as SYDVKM. Deletions cut 3 bases from V and 10 bases from J, with 16 bases between. The CDR3 is made up of 14 amino acids. The CDR3 coding sequence is TGTGCCAGCAGTTTGTGGGACTCTCCGGGAGAGCAGTTCTTC. It encodes CASSLWDSPGEQFF.

This clone was detected a few times. The rearrangement uses TRBV11-2 and TRBJ1-4; 9 nucleotides match TRBD1. V gave up 4 bases and J gave up 8 bases; unmatched junction bases: 5. Germline CDR1 SGHAT, CDR2 FQNNGV. This CDR3 contains 14 residues. The chain's CDR3 is CASSSDRGSEKLFF. The CDR3 DNA sequence: TGTGCCAGCAGCTCGGACAGGGGAAGCGAAAAACTGTTTTTT.

The V gene is TRBV6-6, the J gene TRBJ2-7; 9 nucleotides match TRBD2. Trimming took 7 bases from V and 2 from J; bases not matched to a gene: 6. From germline, CDR1 is MNHNY and CDR2 SVGAGI (reference sequence). CDR3 length equals 14 residues. CDR3 sequence (DNA): TGTGCCAGCAAGGGGGCGGGAGGGCCCTACGAGCAGTACTTC. It yields the protein CASKGAGGPYEQYF.

The rearrangement uses TRBV2 and TRBJ2-1; 9 bases map to TRBD1. The germline gives CDR1 SNHLY, CDR2 FYNNEI. The CDR3 sequence is 11 residues long. The junction had 3 bases not matched to a gene; V was cut back by 8 bases and J by 10 bases. As DNA, the CDR3 is TGTGCCAGCGGACAGGGGATAGAGCAGTTCTTC. It translates to CASGQGIEQFF.

CDR3 coding DNA: TGTGCCAGCAGTGAGGCGGGGTACGAGCAGTACTTC. This gives the protein CASSEAGYEQYF. The J gene is TRBJ2-7, the V gene TRBV6-1; the D gene is possibly TRBD2 (6 bases). This CDR3 region has 12 residues. Germline CDR1 and CDR2: MNHNS and SASEGT. The V end was cut by 3 bases, the J end by 4 bases, with 7 bases between.

The chain recombines TRBV6-6 with TRBJ2-1, with D uncertain. This CDR3 has 11 amino acids. The germline V gene has CDR1 MNHNY and CDR2 SVGAGI (reference sequence). Deletions cut 1 base from V and 10 bases from J, with 5 bases between. CDR3 nucleotide sequence: TGTGCCAGCAGTTACTGGCCGGAGCAGTTCTTC. The encoded protein is CASSYWPEQFF.

The table lists this clone with a few counts. J is TRBJ2-2 and V is TRBV27; D uncertain. The CDR3 contains 13 residues. Trimming cost V 7 bases and J 1 base, with 7 bases left between them. Germline-derived CDR1 and CDR2 are MNHEY and SMNVEV (reference sequence). The CDR3 here is CASKEENTGELFF. CDR3 coding DNA: TGTGCCAGCAAAGAGGAGAACACCGGGGAGCTGTTTTTT.

This chain connects TRBV28 to TRBJ1-5, with TRBD1 matching 10 bases. Germline loops: CDR1 MDHEN, CDR2 SYDVKM. Trimming removed 7 bases from V and 6 bases from J; junction bases left unmatched: 15. This CDR3 has 17 residues. The CDR3 DNA sequence: TGTGCCAGCAAGGCCCGTTTCCGGGACAGGGGTAGTCAGCCCCAGCATTTT. Amino acid sequence: CASKARFRDRGSQPQHF.